This T cell receptor (beta chain) was identified in a study of blood T cell repertoires in COVID-19. Study as a whole: The samples span acute and convalescent COVID-19 from the United States, Italy and Spain. PBMCs, B-cell-depleted T cells, or T cells provided the cDNA or gDNA that made up the material.

The CDR3 has 17 residues. Germline V gene lookup returns CDR1 SEHNR and CDR2 FQNEAQ (reference sequence). Trimming removed 4 bases from V and 2 bases from J, with 20 bases in between. Original data processing: Estimation of nucleated cell counts relied on the amplification of reference gene primers. TCRdb keeps only in-frame clones here, not all; method: immunoSEQ multiplex PCR. Clone size and V and J calls were adopted from that table, with D and trimming inferred from the DNA. Of under 150,000 clones listed, around four fifths are singletons. Across about two dozen US areas, participants ranged in age from about 18 to 100 years.

Sequencing was done on a sample of PBMCs or T cells enriched from blood (not recorded which). The clonotype originates from a woman in her forties who had recovered from COVID-19. This chain connects TRBV7-9 to TRBJ1-2; D call uncertain. CDR3: CASSSPQYQLLNYGYTF. CDR3 bases: TGTGCCAGCAGCTCACCGCAATATCAACTCTTAAACTATGGCTACACCTTC.